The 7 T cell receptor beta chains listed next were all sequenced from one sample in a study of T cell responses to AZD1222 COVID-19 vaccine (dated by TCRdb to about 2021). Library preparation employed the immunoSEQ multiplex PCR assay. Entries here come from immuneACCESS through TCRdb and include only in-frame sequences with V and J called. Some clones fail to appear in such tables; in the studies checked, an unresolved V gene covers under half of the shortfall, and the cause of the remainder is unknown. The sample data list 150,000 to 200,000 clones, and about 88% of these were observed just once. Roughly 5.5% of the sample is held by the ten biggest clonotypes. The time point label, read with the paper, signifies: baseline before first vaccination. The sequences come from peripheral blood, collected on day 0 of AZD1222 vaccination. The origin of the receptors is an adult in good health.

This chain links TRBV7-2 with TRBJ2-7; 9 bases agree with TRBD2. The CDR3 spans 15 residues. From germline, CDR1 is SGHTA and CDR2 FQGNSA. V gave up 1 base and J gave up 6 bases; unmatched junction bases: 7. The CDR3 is CASSLGPSGIGEQYF. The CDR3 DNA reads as TGTGCCAGCAGCTTAGGTCCTAGCGGGATAGGCGAGCAGTACTTC. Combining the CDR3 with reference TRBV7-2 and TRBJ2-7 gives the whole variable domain GAGVSQSPSNKVTEKGKDVELRCDPISGHTALYWYRQSLGQGLEFLIYFQGNSAPDKSGLPSDRFSAERTGGSVSTLTIQRTQQEDSAVYLCASSLGPSGIGEQYFGPGTRLTVT.

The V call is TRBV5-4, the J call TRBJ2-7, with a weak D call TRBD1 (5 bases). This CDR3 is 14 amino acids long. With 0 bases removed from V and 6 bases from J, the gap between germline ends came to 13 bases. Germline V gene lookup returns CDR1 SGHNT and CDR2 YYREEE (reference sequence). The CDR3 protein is CASSLASRASEQYF. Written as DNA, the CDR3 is TGTGCCAGCAGCTTGGCCTCCAGGGCCTCCGAGCAGTACTTC.

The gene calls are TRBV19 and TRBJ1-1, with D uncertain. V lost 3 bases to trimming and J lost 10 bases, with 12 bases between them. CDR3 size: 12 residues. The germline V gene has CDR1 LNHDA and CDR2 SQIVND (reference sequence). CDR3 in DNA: TGTGCCAGTAGTATGGTTGGGGTCCCAGCTTTCTTT. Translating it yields CASSMVGVPAFF. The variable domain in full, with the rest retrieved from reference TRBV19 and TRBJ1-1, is DGGITQSPKYLFRKEGQNVTLSCEQNLNHDAMYWYRQDPGQGLRLIYYSQIVNDFQKGDIAEGYSVSREKKESFPLTVTSAQKNPTAFYLCASSMVGVPAFFGQGTRLTVV.

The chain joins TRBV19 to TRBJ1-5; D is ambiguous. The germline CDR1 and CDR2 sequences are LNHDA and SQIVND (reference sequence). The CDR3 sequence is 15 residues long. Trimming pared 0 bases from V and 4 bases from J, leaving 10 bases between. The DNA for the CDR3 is TGTGCCAGTAGTATAGATCAGGCAGCTAATCAGCCCCAGCATTTT. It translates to CASSIDQAANQPQHF.

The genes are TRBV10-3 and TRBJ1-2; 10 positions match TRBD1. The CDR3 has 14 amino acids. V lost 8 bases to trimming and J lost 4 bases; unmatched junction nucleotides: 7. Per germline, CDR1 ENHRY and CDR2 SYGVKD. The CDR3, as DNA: TGTGCCATCGGGCTCCGGGACAGGGGCTATGGCTACACCTTC. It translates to CAIGLRDRGYGYTF.

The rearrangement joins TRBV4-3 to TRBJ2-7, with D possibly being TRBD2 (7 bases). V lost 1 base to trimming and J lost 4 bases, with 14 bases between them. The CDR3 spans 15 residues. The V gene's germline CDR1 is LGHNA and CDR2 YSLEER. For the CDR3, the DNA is TGCGCCAGCAGCCAAGGGTTGCGGGGGCTATACGAGCAGTACTTC. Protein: CASSQGLRGLYEQYF.

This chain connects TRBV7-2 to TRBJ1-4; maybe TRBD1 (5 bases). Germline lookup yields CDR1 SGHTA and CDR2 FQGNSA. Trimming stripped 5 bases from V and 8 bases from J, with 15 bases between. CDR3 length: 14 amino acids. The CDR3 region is CASSRLGEGEKLFF. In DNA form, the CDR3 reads TGTGCCAGCAGCCGCTTGGGGGAGGGCGAAAAACTGTTTTTT.